The next 27 T cell receptor beta chains were all read from a single sample in a study of blood T cell repertoires in COVID-19. Clones were sequenced by immunoSEQ multiplex PCR, and TCRdb holds only the in-frame ones, with some missing. The sample lists about 220,000 clones; around 83% were seen once. The specimen was PBMCs or T cells enriched from blood (not recorded which). All receptors derive from a middle-aged woman with acute COVID-19.

The J gene is TRBJ2-7, the V gene TRBV9, with 9 bases that match TRBD2. V was pared by 2 bases and J by 3 bases, with 6 bases of the junction left unmatched. Looked up from germline, CDR1 is SGDLS and CDR2 is YYNGEE. The CDR3 is 15 residues long. The chain's CDR3 is CASSVGRLADYEQYF. CDR3 coding DNA: TGTGCCAGCAGCGTTGGGCGACTAGCGGACTACGAGCAGTACTTC.

The chain couples TRBV10-2 to TRBJ1-2; 12 nucleotides agree with TRBD1. Trimming cost V 11 bases and J 7 bases; bases outside gene matches: 20. This CDR3 region has 17 residues. CDR1 is WSHSY, CDR2 SAAADI, per germline. CDR3 protein: CAVQPGQGAIFSSGYTF. In DNA form, the CDR3 reads TGCGCCGTACAACCGGGACAGGGGGCAATCTTTTCGAGTGGCTACACCTTC.

This chain joins TRBV10-3 and TRBJ1-1, with 8 bases aligning to TRBD1. The CDR3 length is 14 residues. Per germline, CDR1 ENHRY and CDR2 SYGVKD. V gave up 6 bases and J gave up 2 bases; unmatched junction bases: 5. CDR3 protein: CAIRLTGDNTEAFF. The CDR3 DNA sequence: TGTGCCATCAGGCTGACAGGGGACAACACTGAAGCTTTCTTT.

This clone has more than one count but fewer than ten. The chain joins TRBV5-1 to TRBJ2-6; tentatively, D is TRBD1 (5 bases). The CDR3 is made up of 15 amino acids. Germline V gene lookup returns CDR1 SGHRS and CDR2 YFSETQ. Trimming pared 3 bases from V and 1 base from J, leaving 8 bases between. The CDR3: CASSSRESGANVLTF. The CDR3 bases are TGCGCCAGCAGCTCCAGGGAATCTGGGGCCAACGTCCTGACTTTC.

The rearrangement joins TRBV10-3 to TRBJ2-2, with 10 bases fitting TRBD1. The germline V gene encodes CDR1 ENHRY and CDR2 SYGVKD. With 1 base clipped from V and 7 bases from J, the junction kept 3 bases outside the gene matches. The CDR3 is made up of 15 amino acids. DNA of the CDR3: TGTGCCATCAGTGAGTGGACAGGGGGAGGCGGGGAGCTGTTTTTT. This translates into CAISEWTGGGGELFF.

The chain recombines TRBV5-1 with TRBJ2-1; 7 positions match TRBD1. CDR1 is SGHRS, CDR2 YFSETQ, per germline. The CDR3 has 16 residues. Trimming cost V 4 bases and J 3 bases; bases outside gene matches: 10. In DNA, the CDR3 is TGCGCCAGCAGCCGAGAAAACAGGGGCCACTACAATGAGCAGTTCTTC. Its protein product is CASSRENRGHYNEQFF.

This chain connects TRBV2 to TRBJ2-1, with 10 positions matching TRBD2. The CDR3 totals 17 residues. Per the germline V gene, CDR1 is SNHLY and CDR2 is FYNNEI. The V gene end was trimmed by 3 bases and the J gene end by 0 bases; junction bases not matched to a gene: 5. CDR3 coding DNA: TGTGCCAGCAGTGAGGCGAAGCGGGGGGGCTCCTACAATGAGCAGTTCTTC. Amino acid sequence: CASSEAKRGGSYNEQFF.

The chain has TRBV4-2 and TRBJ2-3, with a tentative D call TRBD2 (5 bases). The CDR3 sequence is 18 residues long. Germline V gene sequence: CDR1 LGHNA, CDR2 YNFKEQ. The V end lost 0 bases, the J end lost 0 bases, and 16 bases lay between the germline ends. The CDR3 is CASSQEVSGYGSTDTQYF. The DNA for the CDR3 is TGTGCCAGCAGCCAAGAGGTCTCGGGATACGGAAGCACAGATACGCAGTATTTT.

V usage is TRBV11-2 and J usage is TRBJ2-5; 8 positions match TRBD1. This CDR3 spans 17 amino acids. Trimming removed 5 bases from V and 0 bases from J; junction bases left unmatched: 11. Germline CDR1 and CDR2: SGHAT and FQNNGV. CDR3 nucleotide sequence: TGTGCCAGCAGCCCCGGACAGGGCCTCCTGTACCAAGAGACCCAGTACTTC. Its protein product is CASSPGQGLLYQETQYF.

The chain employs TRBV28 and TRBJ2-5, with TRBD1 matching over 7 bases. CDR3 length: 15 residues. Germline V gene lookup returns CDR1 MDHEN and CDR2 SYDVKM. V lost 0 bases to trimming and J lost 0 bases; unmatched junction nucleotides: 1. The CDR3 DNA is TGTGCCAGCAGTTTATGGGGGACAGACCAAGAGACCCAGTACTTC. Its protein is CASSLWGTDQETQYF. Supplemented by reference TRBV28 and TRBJ2-5, the full variable domain reads DVKVTQSSRYLVKRTGEKVFLECVQDMDHENMFWYRQDPGLGLRLIYFSYDVKMKEKGDIPEGYSVSREKKERFSLILESASTNQTSMYLCASSLWGTDQETQYFGPGTRLLVL.

The rearrangement joins TRBV5-8 to TRBJ1-2; TRBD1 matches 7 bases. The ends lost 4 bases at V and 5 bases at J; junction bases unmatched: 5. CDR1 SGHTS and CDR2 YDEGEE come from the germline V gene. This CDR3 is 13 amino acids long. For the CDR3, the DNA is TGTGCCAGCAGCGATGGGACAGTATATGGCTACACCTTC. Translated: CASSDGTVYGYTF.

The chain joins TRBV4-3 to TRBJ1-3, with a tentative D call TRBD1 (5 bases). The ends were cut back, 1 base at V and 6 bases at J, with 10 bases in the middle. CDR1 LGHNA and CDR2 YSLEER come from the germline V gene. The CDR3 consists of 14 residues. This chain's CDR3 is CASSQVTRENTIYF. In nucleotides, the CDR3 is TGCGCCAGCAGCCAAGTGACCAGGGAAAACACCATATATTTT.

Only one count was recorded for this clone. The V gene is TRBV29-1, the J gene TRBJ2-3; tentatively, D is TRBD2 (6 bases). CDR1 SQVTM and CDR2 ANQGSEA come from the germline V gene. The CDR3 extends over 13 amino acids. The CDR3 DNA sequence: TGCAGTACCAGCGGGCAGAGCACAGATACGCAGTATTTT. Encoded protein: CSTSGQSTDTQYF.

Only one count was recorded for this clone. CDR3 region: CASSLEGGTNQPQHF. CDR3 sequence (DNA): TGCGCCAGCAGTCTTGAGGGGGGGACTAATCAGCCCCAGCATTTT. The chain recombines TRBV4-3 with TRBJ1-5, with D perhaps TRBD1 (6 bases). V was clipped by 6 bases and J by 4 bases, with 16 bases between them. The CDR3 sequence is 15 residues long. The germline V gene encodes CDR1 LGHNA and CDR2 YSLEER.

The genes are TRBV19 and TRBJ2-1; 16 bases align to TRBD2. The CDR3 has 17 residues. CDR1 and CDR2 (germline): LNHDA, SQIVND (reference sequence). V was pared by 4 bases and J by 9 bases, with 9 bases of the junction left unmatched. The CDR3 sequence is CASSRPGLAGGVGEQFF. The CDR3 nucleotides read TGTGCCAGTAGTAGACCGGGACTAGCGGGAGGGGTGGGTGAGCAGTTCTTC.

In this sample, this clone turned up once. The chain recombines TRBV30 with TRBJ1-3; TRBD1 might be the D (6 bases). The CDR3 extends over 15 amino acids. Germline V gives CDR1 GTSNPN, CDR2 SVGIG (reference sequence). Between the trimmed V and J ends, which lost 2 bases and 4 bases, there was a span of 15 bases. The chain's CDR3 is CAWSPKQGMGNTIYF. Written as DNA, the CDR3 is TGTGCCTGGAGTCCGAAGCAGGGGATGGGAAACACCATATATTTT.

This rearrangement joins TRBV25-1 to TRBJ1-2, with 7 bases matching TRBD1. There are 14 residues in the CDR3. The V gene's germline CDR1 is MGHDK and CDR2 SYGVNS. The J segment lost 1 base and the V segment lost 4 bases, leaving 3 bases of the junction unmatched. CDR3 sequence (DNA): TGTGCCAGCAGTGCCCGACAGGGTAACTATGGCTACACCTTC. Residues: CASSARQGNYGYTF.

The chain couples TRBV6-5 to TRBJ2-3, with D possibly matching TRBD2 (6 bases). The CDR3 has 12 amino acids. V was shortened by 6 bases and J by 4 bases, with 8 bases between the two germline ends. Germline values: CDR1 MNHEY, CDR2 SVGAGI. The CDR3 is CASRGLSDTQYF. The CDR3 nucleotides read TGTGCCAGCAGGGGACTTTCAGATACGCAGTATTTT.

The chain recombines TRBV19 with TRBJ2-7; D might be TRBD1 (6 bases). The CDR3 extends over 14 amino acids. The V end was cut by 4 bases, the J end by 5 bases, with 15 bases between. CDR1 is LNHDA and CDR2 is SQIVND in the germline V gene (reference sequence). CDR3 sequence: CASSSDRYRHEQYF. CDR3 DNA: TGTGCCAGTAGTAGCGACAGGTACCGGCACGAGCAGTACTTC. Based on the CDR3 plus reference TRBV19 and TRBJ2-7, the full variable domain is DGGITQSPKYLFRKEGQNVTLSCEQNLNHDAMYWYRQDPGQGLRLIYYSQIVNDFQKGDIAEGYSVSREKKESFPLTVTSAQKNPTAFYLCASSSDRYRHEQYFGPGTRLTVT.

The V gene is TRBV2, the J gene TRBJ1-5; the D gene is possibly TRBD1 (6 bases). V shed 0 bases and J shed 5 bases, with 14 bases lying between them. Looked up from germline, CDR1 is SNHLY and CDR2 is FYNNEI. The CDR3 is made up of 16 amino acids. The CDR3 DNA reads TGTGCCAGCAGTGAAGCACTAAGGGGGGGGGATCAGCCCCAGCATTTT. Its protein is CASSEALRGGDQPQHF.

The rearrangement joins TRBV21-1 to TRBJ2-2; the table calls TRBD2, which could not be checked here. TRBV21-1 corresponds to a pseudogene. There are 18 residues in the CDR3. CDR3 coding DNA: TGTGCCAGCAGCCCTAAAGGACTAGCGGGAGGGCCCGCCGTTAAGCTGTTTTTT. Amino acids: CASSPKGLAGGPAVKLFF.

The chain has TRBV19 and TRBJ2-1; TRBD2 aligns across 10 bases. Per the germline V gene, CDR1 is LNHDA and CDR2 is SQIVND (reference sequence). This CDR3 spans 14 amino acids. V trimming: 4 bases; J trimming: 7 bases; junction bases outside the gene matches: 4. CDR3 in DNA: TGTGCCAGTAGTACGGGACTAGCGAGGAATGAGCAGTTCTTC. Its translation is CASSTGLARNEQFF.

A word on this clone: The same CDR3 is also encoded by other DNA sequences in this sample. The J gene is TRBJ1-1, the V gene TRBV6-5, with a weak D call TRBD1 (5 bases). V was cut by 4 bases and J by 0 bases, with 9 bases left in between. The CDR3 contains 14 residues. Germline V CDR1 and CDR2: MNHEY, SVGAGI. CDR3 DNA sequence: TGTGCCAGCAGTTTGCGGGGCCTGAACACTGAAGCTTTCTTT. It codes for CASSLRGLNTEAFF.

In its sample, this clone was seen a few times. The chain carries TRBV3-1 (or the pseudogene TRBV3-2) and TRBJ2-3; D unclear. Deletions cut 5 bases from V and 2 bases from J, with 11 bases between. Germline V lookup: CDR1 LGHDT, CDR2 YNNKEL (reference sequence). There are 14 residues in the CDR3. The CDR3 protein is CASSYTGITDTQYF. DNA for the CDR3: TGTGCCAGCAGCTACACGGGTATCACAGATACGCAGTATTTT.

The gene calls are TRBV14 and TRBJ1-6; possibly TRBD1 for D (5 bases). CDR3 size: 15 residues. V dropped 1 base and J dropped 4 bases, with 8 bases sitting between them. The V gene's germline CDR1 is SGHDN and CDR2 FVKESK. The CDR3 region has the DNA TGTGCCAGCAGCCAAGCGGGACTTTATAATTCACCCCTCCACTTT. It is translated as CASSQAGLYNSPLHF.

This chain links TRBV6-5 with TRBJ2-3; possible D gene TRBD1, 7 bases. CDR1 is MNHEY, CDR2 SVGAGI, per germline. V was clipped by 4 bases and J by 7 bases, with 21 bases between them. This CDR3 is built from 16 residues. CDR3: CASSSRQGFSGYTQYF. Here the CDR3 DNA reads TGTGCCAGCAGTTCCCGACAGGGCTTTAGCGGCTATACGCAGTATTTT.

This clone was counted a few times. The V call is TRBV7-9, the J call TRBJ2-1; D perhaps matches TRBD1 (5 bases). In germline, CDR1 is SEHNR, CDR2 FQNEAQ (reference sequence). Trimming removed 5 bases at V and 4 bases at J, with 12 bases between. The CDR3 totals 14 residues. The CDR3 protein is CASSQTDRYNEQFF. The CDR3 DNA follows: TGTGCCAGCAGCCAAACAGACAGATACAATGAGCAGTTCTTC. Looking up the rest from reference TRBV7-9 and TRBJ2-1 gives the full variable domain: DTGVSQNPRHKITKRGQNVTFRCDPISEHNRLYWYRQTLGQGPEFLTYFQNEAQLEKSRLLSDRFSAERPKGSFSTLEIQRTEQGDSAMYLCASSQTDRYNEQFFGPGTRLTVL.